This TCR beta chain originates from a study of CD8 T cells in ankylosing spondylitis. CDR3 length: 11 amino acids. Trimming pared 0 bases from V and 11 bases from J, leaving 5 bases between. In germline, CDR1 is SGHNT, CDR2 YENEEA. Each CDR3 protein is one row after TCRdb ran MiXCR on the 5' RACE reads. The sample holds roughly 220,000 distinct CDR3 sequences, more than 9% seen once. This clonotype was detected a few times. This chain joins TRBV11-3 and TRBJ2-1, with D perhaps given as TRBD1 or TRBD2 (5 bases each). The sample taken for sequencing was blood, either unsorted or a sorted T cell fraction (not recorded which). This TCR was recovered from a male donor with ankylosing spondylitis or in good health (not recorded which). CDR3: CASSLEGQQFF. The CDR3 nucleotides are TGTGCCAGCAGCTTAGAGGGACAGCAGTTCTTC.